A single sample is the source of the 28 T cell receptor beta chains below, sequenced in a study of technical replicates of blood from a handful of donors. Produced via immunoSEQ multiplex PCR; TCRdb's table is partial and in-frame only. The table includes tens of thousands of clones, 92% detected once. What was sequenced was T cells isolated from PBMCs. The receptors were sampled from a human donor in good health.

The chain has TRBV5-1 and TRBJ1-2; a weak D match, TRBD1 (5 bases). The CDR3 runs to 14 residues. In germline, CDR1 is SGHRS, CDR2 YFSETQ. Trimming took 3 bases from V and 1 from J, leaving 10 bases between them. Here the CDR3 reads CASSSPGGNYGYTF. In nucleotides, the CDR3 is TGCGCCAGCAGCTCCCCGGGGGGTAACTATGGCTACACCTTC.

This rearrangement joins TRBV6-5 to TRBJ1-2; 7 bases fit TRBD1. V shed 0 bases, J shed 4 bases, and the junction held 8 bases outside the gene matches. Germline lookup yields CDR1 MNHEY and CDR2 SVGAGI. The CDR3 is 16 residues long. The CDR3 DNA reads as TGTGCCAGCAGTTACTCCTGGACAGGCGCATCCTATGGCTACACCTTC. Its protein product is CASSYSWTGASYGYTF.

This chain joins TRBV25-1 and TRBJ2-6; 8 positions match TRBD1. Germline-derived CDR1 and CDR2 are MGHDK and SYGVNS. V was clipped by 8 bases and J by 2 bases; unmatched bases: 11. The CDR3 has 17 residues. The CDR3 nucleotides read TGTGCCAGCGGAGGAGACAGGGGTTTGGCTGGGGCCAACGTCCTGACTTTC. Protein product: CASGGDRGLAGANVLTF.

This clone was recorded only once. V is TRBV19 and J is TRBJ2-1; TRBD1 matches 9 bases. Germline values: CDR1 LNHDA, CDR2 SQIVND (reference sequence). The CDR3 consists of 16 residues. J was trimmed by 0 bases and V by 5 bases; bases with no gene match: 5. The CDR3 region is CASSPRQGDSYNEQFF. The CDR3 DNA reads TGTGCCAGTAGTCCACGACAGGGGGACTCCTACAATGAGCAGTTCTTC.

CDR3 region: CASSIRLATSTDTQYF. Here the CDR3 DNA reads TGTGCCAGTAGTATAAGGCTAGCGACGAGCACAGATACGCAGTATTTT. This chain links TRBV19 with TRBJ2-3, with a weak D call TRBD2 (6 bases). Trimming cost V 2 bases and J 0 bases, with 12 bases left between them. Germline V CDR1 and CDR2: LNHDA, SQIVND (reference sequence). The CDR3 length is 16 residues.

The rearrangement joins TRBV6-5 to TRBJ1-2, with 9 bases matching TRBD1. The CDR3 loop spans 14 amino acids. The V gene's germline CDR1 is MNHEY and CDR2 SVGAGI. With 10 bases clipped from V and 4 bases from J, the junction kept 10 bases outside the gene matches. DNA for the CDR3: TGTGCCACAGTAAGGACAGGGGCGTCCTATGGCTACACCTTC. It codes for CATVRTGASYGYTF.

The chain carries TRBV19 and TRBJ2-1; D not resolved. V was pared by 4 bases and J by 5 bases, with 12 bases between. CDR3 length: 14 residues. In germline, CDR1 is LNHDA, CDR2 SQIVND (reference sequence). This CDR3 reads CASSTRVRDNEQFF. As DNA, the CDR3 is TGTGCCAGTAGTACCCGAGTCCGGGACAATGAGCAGTTCTTC. The full variable domain, rest sourced from reference TRBV19 and TRBJ2-1, is DGGITQSPKYLFRKEGQNVTLSCEQNLNHDAMYWYRQDPGQGLRLIYYSQIVNDFQKGDIAEGYSVSREKKESFPLTVTSAQKNPTAFYLCASSTRVRDNEQFFGPGTRLTVL.

J is TRBJ2-5 and V is TRBV5-4; tentatively, D is TRBD2 (5 bases). The V gene lost 0 bases and the J gene lost 2 bases, with 14 bases spanning the gap. This CDR3 spans 16 amino acids. In germline, CDR1 is SGHNT, CDR2 YYREEE (reference sequence). The CDR3 nucleotides read TGTGCCAGCAGCTTGGTTCTAGGACTGAGGCAAGAGACCCAGTACTTC. Translated: CASSLVLGLRQETQYF.

The J gene is TRBJ1-2, the V gene TRBV30; 7 bases match TRBD1. CDR3 length: 14 amino acids. With V trimmed by 2 bases and J by 3 bases, 6 bases remained unmatched. Germline V gene data show CDR1 as GTSNPN and CDR2 as SVGIG (reference sequence). The CDR3 DNA sequence: TGTGCCTGGAGTACACAGGGGTATGACTATGGCTACACCTTC. As protein: CAWSTQGYDYGYTF. Supplemented by reference TRBV30 and TRBJ1-2, the full variable domain reads SQTIHQWPATLVQPVGSPLSLECTVEGTSNPNLYWYRQAAGRGLQLLFYSVGIGQISSEVPQNLSASRPQDRQFILSSKKLLLSDSGFYLCAWSTQGYDYGYTFGSGTRLTVV.

V is TRBV4-1 and J is TRBJ2-5, with TRBD2 matching 10 bases. V gave up 1 base and J gave up 4 bases; unmatched junction bases: 9. Per the germline V gene, CDR1 is MGHRA and CDR2 is YSYEKL. The CDR3 extends over 17 amino acids. CDR3 loop: CASSQGSSGGAGETQYF. The CDR3 DNA reads TGCGCCAGCAGCCAAGGGTCCAGCGGGGGGGCAGGAGAGACCCAGTACTTC.

J is TRBJ1-1 and V is TRBV7-8; D is perhaps TRBD1 (5 bases). The CDR3 loop spans 14 amino acids. The V end was cut by 5 bases, the J end by 1 base, with 11 bases between. CDR1 and CDR2 from the germline V gene are SGHVS and FQNEAQ. This CDR3 is CASSPGHQNTEAFF. For the CDR3, the DNA is TGTGCCAGCAGCCCAGGGCATCAGAACACTGAAGCTTTCTTT.

This clone was seen only a few times. V is TRBV30 and J is TRBJ1-1; 7 bases align to TRBD1. Trimming took 2 bases from V and 0 from J; bases not matched to a gene: 6. From germline, CDR1 is GTSNPN and CDR2 SVGIG (reference sequence). This CDR3 spans 15 amino acids. CDR3 in DNA: TGTGCCTGGAGTAGGGGGCCTGACTTGAACACTGAAGCTTTCTTT. Residues: CAWSRGPDLNTEAFF.

The chain carries TRBV6-1 and TRBJ2-7, with TRBD1 as a possible D gene (5 bases). Germline-derived CDR1 and CDR2 are MNHNS and SASEGT. The CDR3 length is 14 residues. The V end was cut by 1 base, the J end by 0 bases, with 7 bases between. The chain's CDR3 is CASSEVGVSYEQYF. CDR3 nucleotides: TGTGCCAGCAGTGAAGTAGGGGTCTCCTACGAGCAGTACTTC.

The V gene is TRBV25-1, the J gene TRBJ2-5; a possible D gene is TRBD1 (5 bases). The CDR3 covers 14 residues. V was clipped by 2 bases and J by 1 base, with 8 bases between them. Germline V gene data show CDR1 as MGHDK and CDR2 as SYGVNS. CDR3 coding DNA: TGTGCCAGCAGTGAAGGGGCAGGCCAAGAGACCCAGTACTTC. Protein product: CASSEGAGQETQYF.

The chain employs TRBV5-1 and TRBJ2-1, with D tentatively TRBD2 (6 bases). CDR3 length equals 13 residues. Trimming removed 4 bases at V and 8 bases at J, with 13 bases between. Germline V gene sequence: CDR1 SGHRS, CDR2 YFSETQ. The CDR3 here is CASSQTRFDEQFF. CDR3 coding DNA: TGCGCCAGCAGCCAGACTAGATTTGATGAGCAGTTCTTC.

The chain links TRBV28 to TRBJ2-5; TRBD2 matches 10 bases. The J segment lost 2 bases and the V segment lost 6 bases, leaving 12 bases of the junction unmatched. The germline V gene encodes CDR1 MDHEN and CDR2 SYDVKM. CDR3 length: 17 residues. The CDR3 loop reads CASSRIPRTSGQETQYF. The CDR3 DNA follows: TGTGCCAGCAGCCGCATTCCCAGGACTAGCGGACAAGAGACCCAGTACTTC. Full variable domain (remainder filled in from reference TRBV28 and TRBJ2-5): DVKVTQSSRYLVKRTGEKVFLECVQDMDHENMFWYRQDPGLGLRLIYFSYDVKMKEKGDIPEGYSVSREKKERFSLILESASTNQTSMYLCASSRIPRTSGQETQYFGPGTRLLVL.

This chain joins TRBV6-4 and TRBJ2-1; 9 bases match TRBD2. CDR1 and CDR2 (germline): MRHNA, SNTAGT. Trimming cost V 2 bases and J 8 bases; bases outside gene matches: 7. CDR3 length: 15 residues. The CDR3 sequence is CASSDGSSGIDEQFF. CDR3 in DNA: TGTGCCAGCAGTGACGGGTCTAGCGGGATCGATGAGCAGTTCTTC.

This chain links TRBV7-6 with TRBJ2-5, with TRBD1 identical over 7 bases. CDR1 and CDR2 (germline): SGHVS, FNYEAQ. V was clipped by 1 base and J by 4 bases; unmatched bases: 9. The CDR3 is made up of 16 amino acids. CDR3 bases: TGTGCCAGCAGCTTAGTGCTGACAGGGTTATTAGAGACCCAGTACTTC. The encoded protein is CASSLVLTGLLETQYF.

The chain has TRBV28 and TRBJ1-2, with D possibly being TRBD1 (6 bases). With 5 bases removed from V and 1 base from J, the gap between germline ends came to 14 bases. The V gene's germline CDR1 is MDHEN and CDR2 SYDVKM. The CDR3 has 15 residues. The CDR3 sequence: CASSTLGGGNYGYTF. CDR3 DNA sequence: TGTGCCAGCAGTACCCTAGGGGGGGGTAACTATGGCTACACCTTC.

V is TRBV9 and J is TRBJ1-2; TRBD1 matches 9 bases. The germline V gene encodes CDR1 SGDLS and CDR2 YYNGEE. J lost 4 bases, V lost 2 bases, and 6 bases had no gene match. This CDR3 region has 15 residues. In DNA form, the CDR3 reads TGTGCCAGCAGCGTGATACAGGGGGCTGGCTATGGCTACACCTTC. Amino acid sequence: CASSVIQGAGYGYTF. Looking up the rest from reference TRBV9 and TRBJ1-2 gives the full variable domain: DSGVTQTPKHLITATGQRVTLRCSPRSGDLSVYWYQQSLDQGLQFLIQYYNGEERAKGNILERFSAQQFPDLHSELNLSSLELGDSALYFCASSVIQGAGYGYTFGSGTRLTVV.

This clone appeared once. The J gene is TRBJ1-2, the V gene TRBV14; no clear D gene. The CDR3 sequence is 12 residues long. In germline, CDR1 is SGHDN, CDR2 FVKESK. The germline V and J ends were trimmed by 1 base and 7 bases, with 7 bases remaining between them. This CDR3 reads CASSQVSGGYTF. The CDR3 DNA reads as TGTGCCAGCAGCCAAGTCTCCGGTGGCTACACCTTC. The whole variable domain, filled in from reference TRBV14 and TRBJ1-2, reads EAGVTQFPSHSVIEKGQTVTLRCDPISGHDNLYWYRRVMGKEIKFLLHFVKESKQDESGMPNNRFLAERTGGTYSTLKVQPAELEDSGVYFCASSQVSGGYTFGSGTRLTVV.

CDR3 DNA sequence: TGTGCCAGCAGCTTAATGATGGCAAGCACAGATACGCAGTATTTT. Translation gives CASSLMMASTDTQYF. The chain has TRBV11-2 and TRBJ2-3; D is unresolved. Germline V lookup: CDR1 SGHAT, CDR2 FQNNGV. Trimming shortened V by 2 bases and J by 0 bases, and 9 bases separated the two germline ends. The CDR3 loop spans 15 amino acids. The full variable domain, rest sourced from reference TRBV11-2 and TRBJ2-3, is EAGVAQSPRYKIIEKRQSVAFWCNPISGHATLYWYQQILGQGPKLLIQFQNNGVVDDSQLPKDRFSAERLKGVDSTLKIQPAKLEDSAVYLCASSLMMASTDTQYFGPGTRLTVL.

The V gene is TRBV18, the J gene TRBJ1-1; D call uncertain. Looked up from germline, CDR1 is KGHSH and CDR2 is LQKENI. The CDR3 extends over 14 amino acids. V lost 3 bases and J 3 bases, leaving 11 bases between the germline ends. The CDR3 region has the DNA TGTGCCAGCTCACCCACCATGTCAGACACTGAAGCTTTCTTT. It codes for CASSPTMSDTEAFF.

This chain joins TRBV5-1 and TRBJ2-7; D gene unclear. Germline CDR1 SGHRS, CDR2 YFSETQ. The CDR3 is made up of 13 amino acids. The ends were cut back, 0 bases at V and 3 bases at J, with 7 bases in the middle. CDR3 in DNA: TGCGCCAGCAGCTTGGAACGAGGCTACGAGCAGTACTTC. Its protein product is CASSLERGYEQYF.

This CDR3 is CASSYSTLPGYEQYF. The CDR3 DNA follows: TGTGCCAGCAGTTACTCGACACTGCCGGGGTACGAGCAGTACTTC. This chain uses TRBV6-5 with TRBJ2-7, with D maybe TRBD2 (5 bases). Deletions cut 0 bases from V and 4 bases from J, with 13 bases between. The CDR3 is 15 residues long. Germline V lookup: CDR1 MNHEY, CDR2 SVGAGI.

The chain uses TRBV7-9 and TRBJ1-1, with no clear D. Germline V lookup: CDR1 SEHNR, CDR2 FQNEAQ (reference sequence). The germline V and J ends were trimmed by 5 bases and 5 bases, with 9 bases remaining between them. The CDR3 is 12 amino acids. CDR3 in DNA: TGTGCCAGCAGCCGCGAATTGACTGAAGCTTTCTTT. It codes for CASSRELTEAFF.

The chain joins TRBV28 to TRBJ2-2; 8 bases line up with TRBD1. V was pared by 9 bases and J by 6 bases, with 3 bases of the junction left unmatched. Germline loops: CDR1 MDHEN, CDR2 SYDVKM. The CDR3 runs 12 residues. The CDR3 DNA sequence: TGTGCCAGTGGACAGGGTCCCGGGGAGCTGTTTTTT. Its translation: CASGQGPGELFF.

The chain has TRBV2 and TRBJ1-4, with a tentative D call TRBD1 (5 bases). V was clipped by 6 bases and J by 4 bases, with 9 bases between them. The V gene's germline CDR1 is SNHLY and CDR2 FYNNEI. This CDR3 is built from 13 residues. The chain's CDR3 is CASSRQINEKLFF. CDR3 nucleotides: TGTGCCAGCAGCCGACAGATTAATGAAAAACTGTTTTTT.